The 6 T cell receptor beta chains in this list originate from one sample, sequenced in a study of human T cells and chemical hapten exposure. TCRdb fed the RACE reads into MiXCR, producing one record per CDR3 protein. The table includes around 120,000 distinct CDR3 sequences, roughly an eighth detected once. Documented time point: patch test 1, 2 weeks after DPC sensitization. Treatment described: therapeutic diphenylcyclopropenone sensitization with weekly scalp DPC. The sample consisted of whole blood, taken in connection with sensitization to the hapten diphenylcyclopropenone (DPC). The receptor set was obtained from a man aged 18-30 years with alopecia areata. Some clones in this sample may be carry-over from other donors' samples.

This clonotype has only a few counts. J is TRBJ1-4 and V is TRBV2, with no clear D. The CDR3 runs to 13 residues. Per the germline V gene, CDR1 is SNHLY and CDR2 is FYNNEI. Trimming shortened V by 8 bases and J by 0 bases, and 7 bases separated the two germline ends. CDR3 residues: CASSEATNEKLFF. As DNA, the CDR3 is TGTGCCAGCTCGGAGGCAACTAATGAAAAACTGTTTTTT.

This clonotype occurred many times. The chain couples TRBV9 to TRBJ1-6; possibly TRBD1 for D (6 bases). V lost 4 bases to trimming and J lost 0 bases, with 8 bases between them. The CDR3 is 15 amino acids. CDR1 is SGDLS and CDR2 is YYNGEE in the germline V gene. The CDR3 bases are TGTGCCAGCAGCTCGGGGGCCTCCTATAATTCACCCCTCCACTTT. Translating gives CASSSGASYNSPLHF.

This clonotype has only a few counts. The chain combines TRBV6-5 with TRBJ2-3; D not certain. CDR3 length: 14 amino acids. CDR1 MNHEY and CDR2 SVGAGI come from the germline V gene. The germline V and J ends were trimmed by 2 bases and 0 bases, with 6 bases remaining between them. CDR3 DNA: TGTGCCAGCAGTTACACAAGTAGCACAGATACGCAGTATTTT. This codes for CASSYTSSTDTQYF.

This clonotype showed up just a few times. CDR3 loop: CSASLGGDYGYTF. The CDR3 nucleotides are TGCAGTGCTAGTTTGGGGGGCGACTATGGCTACACCTTC. J is TRBJ1-2 and V is TRBV20-1; maybe TRBD1 (6 bases). The CDR3 spans 13 residues. Germline V gene sequence: CDR1 DFQATT, CDR2 SNEGSKA (reference sequence). With 3 bases removed from V and 3 bases from J, the gap between germline ends came to 11 bases.

The gene calls are TRBV5-1 and TRBJ1-1; no firm D call. Germline V CDR1 and CDR2: SGHRS, YFSETQ. The V end was cut by 1 base, the J end by 4 bases, with 11 bases between. The CDR3 length is 14 residues. CDR3 protein: CASSLSSAGTEAFF. Written as DNA, the CDR3 is TGCGCCAGCAGCTTGTCATCCGCAGGCACTGAAGCTTTCTTT.

The sample holds many counts of this clonotype. This chain connects TRBV12-3 or TRBV12-4 to TRBJ1-5; D unclear. This CDR3 region has 12 residues. Trimming cost V 6 bases and J 4 bases, with 7 bases left between them. Here the CDR3 DNA reads TGTGCCAGCAGCCCAACAAATCAGCCCCAGCATTTT. Its protein is CASSPTNQPQHF.